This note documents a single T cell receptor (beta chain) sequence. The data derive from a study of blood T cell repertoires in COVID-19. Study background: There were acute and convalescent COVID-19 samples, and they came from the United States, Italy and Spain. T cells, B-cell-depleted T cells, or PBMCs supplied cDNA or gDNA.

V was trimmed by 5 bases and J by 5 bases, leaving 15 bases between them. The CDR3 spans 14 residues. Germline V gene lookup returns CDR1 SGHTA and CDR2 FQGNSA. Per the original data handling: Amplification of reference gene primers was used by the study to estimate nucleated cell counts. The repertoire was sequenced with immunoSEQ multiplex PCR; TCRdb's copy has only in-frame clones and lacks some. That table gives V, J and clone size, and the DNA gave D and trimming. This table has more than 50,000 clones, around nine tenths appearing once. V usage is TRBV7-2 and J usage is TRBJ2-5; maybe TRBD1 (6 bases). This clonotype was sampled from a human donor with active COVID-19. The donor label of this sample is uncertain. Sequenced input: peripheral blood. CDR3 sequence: CASSAPRGRETQYF. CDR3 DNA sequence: TGTGCCAGCAGCGCTCCCAGGGGCCGGGAGACCCAGTACTTC. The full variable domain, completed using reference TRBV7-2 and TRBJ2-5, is GAGVSQSPSNKVTEKGKDVELRCDPISGHTALYWYRQSLGQGLEFLIYFQGNSAPDKSGLPSDRFSAERTGGSVSTLTIQRTQQEDSAVYLCASSAPRGRETQYFGPGTRLLVL.